The next 18 T cell receptor beta chains were all read from a single sample in a study of T cells in Graves' hyperthyroidism and ophthalmopathy. Amplified regions were TCR beta CDR3 sequences from RNA transcripts. The HTBI primer set drove a first-round RT-PCR of the TCR CDR3. One entry per CDR3 protein, called by TCRdb with MiXCR from the multiplex PCR reads. The sample has about 640,000 distinct CDR3 sequences, less than 25% seen once. Sequenced material: blood. The receptors were gathered from a man aged 25-45 years with Graves' ophthalmopathy.

This chain links TRBV5-1 with TRBJ2-3, with a possible D match to TRBD2 (6 bases). CDR3 size: 16 residues. Trimming cost V 3 bases and J 3 bases, with 17 bases left between them. Per germline, CDR1 SGHRS and CDR2 YFSETQ. Written as DNA, the CDR3 is TGCGCCAGCAGCTCCCCGGGACTTCTTCATACAGATACGCAGTATTTT. Its protein is CASSSPGLLHTDTQYF.

There are many counts of this clonotype. The chain carries TRBV12-3 or TRBV12-4 and TRBJ2-3; 7 nucleotides align to TRBD1. V trimming: 7 bases; J trimming: 0 bases; junction bases outside the gene matches: 10. The CDR3 length is 16 residues. CDR3 region: CASTYRQGLSTDTQYF. The CDR3 nucleotides read TGTGCCAGCACCTACCGACAGGGTTTGAGCACAGATACGCAGTATTTT.

The rearrangement joins TRBV9 to TRBJ1-1; 7 bases align to TRBD1. This CDR3 is built from 13 residues. In germline, CDR1 is SGDLS, CDR2 YYNGEE. V shed 3 bases, J shed 4 bases, and the junction held 3 bases outside the gene matches. CDR3 amino acids: CASSDGTATEAFF. The DNA of the CDR3 is TGTGCCAGCAGCGACGGGACAGCCACTGAAGCTTTCTTT.

The chain employs TRBV7-6 and TRBJ2-3, with D perhaps TRBD1 or TRBD2 (5 bases each). The CDR3 consists of 14 residues. CDR1 SGHVS and CDR2 FNYEAQ come from the germline V gene. The V end lost 1 base, the J end lost 8 bases, and 13 bases lay between the germline ends. The CDR3 reads CASSLDGAAGTQYF. The CDR3 nucleotides read TGTGCCAGCAGCTTAGACGGGGCCGCCGGTACGCAGTATTTT.

This clonotype was seen a few times. The rearrangement joins TRBV20-1 to TRBJ1-2, with D possibly being TRBD1 (5 bases). Trimming took off 7 bases at V and 1 base at J, with 13 bases between the two ends. The CDR3 is made up of 13 amino acids. CDR1 DFQATT and CDR2 SNEGSKA come from the germline V gene (reference sequence). The CDR3 nucleotides are TGCAGTGTTTCCCGGGGGATTAACTATGGCTACACCTTC. Translation gives CSVSRGINYGYTF.

This clonotype was picked up a small number of times. The V call is TRBV19, the J call TRBJ2-3; 10 bases agree with TRBD1. The CDR3 consists of 16 residues. Germline lookup yields CDR1 LNHDA and CDR2 SQIVND (reference sequence). The V and J ends lost 3 bases and 5 bases, in that order; junction bases with no gene match: 8. The CDR3 nucleotides are TGTGCCAGTAGTATTCGTCCGGGACAGGGGAGAGATACGCAGTATTTT. Amino acid sequence: CASSIRPGQGRDTQYF.

In this sample, this clonotype turned up many times. The CDR3: CASRSPAGDRQYGYTF. In DNA form, the CDR3 reads TGTGCCAGCAGATCGCCAGCCGGGGACAGGCAATATGGCTACACCTTC. This chain uses TRBV28 with TRBJ1-2; 8 bases agree with TRBD1. V trimming: 6 bases; J trimming: 5 bases; junction bases outside the gene matches: 14. The germline gives CDR1 MDHEN, CDR2 SYDVKM. This CDR3 is 16 amino acids long.

In this sample, this clonotype turned up many times. The rearrangement uses TRBV28 and TRBJ2-3; D is possibly TRBD2 (5 bases). Germline CDR1 MDHEN, CDR2 SYDVKM. The germline V and J ends were trimmed by 9 bases and 0 bases, with 19 bases remaining between them. This CDR3 has 16 residues. In DNA, the CDR3 is TGTGCCAGTAATACGAGGGCCTCCCCCAGCACAGATACGCAGTATTTT. Protein sequence: CASNTRASPSTDTQYF.

V gene TRBV9 combines with J gene TRBJ1-2; 7 nucleotides match TRBD1. The CDR3 spans 15 residues. Trimming took 0 bases from V and 6 from J; bases not matched to a gene: 8. Germline CDR1 is SGDLS and CDR2 is YYNGEE. CDR3 coding DNA: TGTGCCAGCAGCGTAGCTACTCAGGGGGATAATGGCTACACCTTC. It codes for CASSVATQGDNGYTF. Looking up the rest from reference TRBV9 and TRBJ1-2 gives the full variable domain: DSGVTQTPKHLITATGQRVTLRCSPRSGDLSVYWYQQSLDQGLQFLIQYYNGEERAKGNILERFSAQQFPDLHSELNLSSLELGDSALYFCASSVATQGDNGYTFGSGTRLTVV.

The V gene is TRBV30, the J gene TRBJ2-2, with 7 bases matching TRBD1. This CDR3 comprises 14 residues. The ends lost 8 bases at V and 0 bases at J; junction bases unmatched: 6. Germline V gene sequence: CDR1 GTSNPN, CDR2 SVGIG (reference sequence). CDR3 in DNA: TGTGCCCACTCGGGACAGCCGAACACCGGGGAGCTGTTTTTT. Amino acids: CAHSGQPNTGELFF. The full variable domain, in which reference TRBV30 and TRBJ2-2 provide the parts outside the CDR3, is SQTIHQWPATLVQPVGSPLSLECTVEGTSNPNLYWYRQAAGRGLQLLFYSVGIGQISSEVPQNLSASRPQDRQFILSSKKLLLSDSGFYLCAHSGQPNTGELFFGEGSRLTVL.

The V and J genes are TRBV6-1 and TRBJ2-7; TRBD1 might be the D (6 bases). Germline CDR1 and CDR2: MNHNS and SASEGT. The CDR3 runs to 16 residues. Trimming stripped 2 bases from V and 1 base from J, with 15 bases between. The CDR3 spells CASSETDSRVSYEQYF. In nucleotides, the CDR3 is TGTGCCAGCAGTGAAACGGACAGCCGAGTTTCCTACGAGCAGTACTTC.

Notes on this clonotype: One junction end disagrees with the germline gene, perhaps due to a read error. The chain joins TRBV13 to TRBJ2-7; 12 positions match TRBD1. The germline V gene has CDR1 PRHDT and CDR2 FYEKMQ (reference sequence). The CDR3 runs 16 residues. CDR3: CASSSGQGAILHEQYF. The CDR3, as DNA: TGTGCCAGCAGCTCGGGACAGGGGGCGATCCTCCACGAGCAGTATTTC.

This chain links TRBV28 with TRBJ1-4; D call uncertain. Germline V gives CDR1 MDHEN, CDR2 SYDVKM. The CDR3 covers 16 residues. Trimming left V 5 bases short and J 2 bases short, with 15 bases between. This CDR3 reads CASSPSPGLTNEKLFF. The CDR3 DNA sequence: TGTGCCAGCAGTCCTAGCCCCGGACTGACTAATGAAAAACTGTTTTTT.

This clonotype was recorded at least ten times. V gene TRBV11-1 combines with J gene TRBJ2-5; D possibly corresponds to TRBD2 (6 bases). Germline CDR1 reads SGHAT; CDR2 reads FQDESV (reference sequence). The CDR3 consists of 16 residues. V gave up 5 bases and J gave up 2 bases, with 18 bases separating them. The CDR3 is CASSLRRSREQETQYF. The CDR3 nucleotides are TGTGCCAGCAGCCTTCGACGGTCGCGGGAACAAGAGACCCAGTACTTC. The whole variable domain, remainder taken from reference TRBV11-1 and TRBJ2-5, is EAEVAQSPRYKITEKSQAVAFWCDPISGHATLYWYRQILGQGPELLVQFQDESVVDDSQLPKDRFSAERLKGVDSTLKIQPAELGDSAMYLCASSLRRSREQETQYFGPGTRLLVL.

The rearrangement links TRBV12-3 or TRBV12-4 to TRBJ2-7; D is uncertain. The CDR3 length is 12 residues. Trimming shortened V by 6 bases and J by 6 bases, and 12 bases separated the two germline ends. The DNA for the CDR3 is TGTGCCAGCAGCTCCTCCGACGGCGAGCAGTACTTC. Protein: CASSSSDGEQYF.

This clonotype was counted between two and nine times. The chain recombines TRBV7-9 with TRBJ1-4; D is undetermined. Germline CDR1 is SEHNR and CDR2 is FQNEAQ (reference sequence). The V end lost 6 bases, the J end lost 4 bases, and 6 bases lay between the germline ends. There are 12 residues in the CDR3. The CDR3 sequence: CASRGFNEKLFF. The CDR3 DNA follows: TGTGCCAGCAGGGGGTTTAATGAAAAACTGTTTTTT. Full variable domain (remainder filled in from reference TRBV7-9 and TRBJ1-4): DTGVSQNPRHKITKRGQNVTFRCDPISEHNRLYWYRQTLGQGPEFLTYFQNEAQLEKSRLLSDRFSAERPKGSFSTLEIQRTEQGDSAMYLCASRGFNEKLFFGSGTQLSVL.

In its sample, this clonotype was seen a few times. The chain joins TRBV5-1 to TRBJ2-3, with 7 positions matching TRBD1. The germline CDR1 and CDR2 sequences are SGHRS and YFSETQ. CDR3 length equals 11 residues. V gave up 0 bases and J gave up 11 bases; unmatched junction bases: 0. CDR3 amino acids: CASSLDRGQYF. CDR3 nucleotides: TGCGCCAGCAGCTTGGACAGGGGGCAGTATTTT.

Only a few counts were recorded for this clonotype. CDR3 loop: CSAWRTSGMDETQYF. CDR3 sequence (DNA): TGCAGTGCTTGGCGGACTAGCGGGATGGATGAGACCCAGTACTTC. The genes are TRBV20-1 and TRBJ2-5; 12 bases are shared with TRBD2. Losses at the gene ends were 5 bases for V and 5 bases for J; bases not matched to a gene: 9. Germline V gives CDR1 DFQATT, CDR2 SNEGSKA (reference sequence). CDR3 length equals 15 residues.